Listed below are T cell receptor beta chains from one sample, sequenced in a study of blood T cell repertoires in COVID-19. TCRdb's table, derived via immunoSEQ multiplex PCR, lists solely in-frame clones and lacks some. The repertoire holds fewer than 20,000 clones, with 82% as singletons. The source material was peripheral blood. All receptors come from a woman aged 65 to 85 with active COVID-19. CDR3s include the opening cysteine and the closing phenylalanine or tryptophan. D genes are given only for firm matches. Not every row has a clone size; where given, it reads once, few, many or a size class.

J gene,D gene,V gene,clone size,CDR3 DNA,CDR3 protein
TRBJ2-5,TRBD2,TRBV19,few,TGTGCCAGTAGTAGGGGGACTAGCGGGATAGAGACCCAGTACTTC,CASSRGTSGIETQYF
TRBJ2-2,TRBD1,TRBV2,NA,TGTGCCAGCACCGGGACAGGGGGGACCGGGGAGCTGTTTTTT,CASTGTGGTGELFF
TRBJ2-3,TRBD1,TRBV28,NA,TGTGCCAGCGGAGGACAGGGAGGCTGGGATACGCAGTATTTT,CASGGQGGWDTQYF
TRBJ1-1,NA,TRBV4-3,once,TGCGCCAGCAGCCAAGGACACGGCACTGAAGCTTTCTTT,CASSQGHGTEAFF
TRBJ2-3,NA,TRBV7-6,NA,TGTGCCAGCACCCCTCGGGGAGTCACAGATACGCAGTATTTT,CASTPRGVTDTQYF
TRBJ2-7,NA,TRBV24-1,NA,TGTGCCACCAGTGATGGACGGGGTTACGAGCAGTACTTC,CATSDGRGYEQYF
TRBJ2-1,NA,TRBV20-1,NA,TGCAGTGCTGGGGACTGGAATGAGCAGTTCTTC,CSAGDWNEQFF
TRBJ2-2,NA,TRBV4-2,NA,TGTGCCAGCAGCCAAGTTCGGGGAGACACCGGGGAGCTGTTTTTT,CASSQVRGDTGELFF
TRBJ1-5,NA,TRBV19,medium-sized,TGTGCCAGTAGTCTTGCAACACTATATAGCAATCAGCCCCAGCATTTT,CASSLATLYSNQPQHF
TRBJ2-3,TRBD2,TRBV4-2,NA,TGTGCCAGCAGCCAAGACGCGGGAGCCACAGATACGCAGTATTTT,CASSQDAGATDTQYF
TRBJ1-6,TRBD1,TRBV5-1,NA,TGCGCCAGCGGCCGGGACAGGGGATCACCCCTCCACTTT,CASGRDRGSPLHF
TRBJ2-5,NA,TRBV7-7,NA,TGTGCTAGCAGCTTAGGTACGGCAGTAGCAGAGACCCAGTACTTC,CASSLGTAVAETQYF
TRBJ2-2,TRBD2,TRBV11-2,NA,TGTGCCAGCAGCCCTAGACTAGCGGGCGGCGGGAACACCGGGGAGCTGTTTTTT,CASSPRLAGGGNTGELFF
TRBJ2-3,TRBD2,TRBV10-3,NA,TGTGCCATCAGTCGATTAGCGGGAGGGGTGTACACAGATACGCAGTATTTT,CAISRLAGGVYTDTQYF
TRBJ1-6,NA,TRBV16,NA,TGTGCCAGCAGCCAAAGACAGGAAAATTCACCCCTCCACTTT,CASSQRQENSPLHF
TRBJ2-1,TRBD2,TRBV19,NA,TGTGCCAGTAGTATAACCAGCGGGGGCAACAATGAGCAGTTCTTC,CASSITSGGNNEQFF
TRBJ2-1,TRBD1,TRBV6-5,NA,TGTGCCAGCAGTTTAGGGACAGGGAGCTCCTACAATGAGCAGTTCTTC,CASSLGTGSSYNEQFF
TRBJ1-2,TRBD1,TRBV6-2/TRBV6-3,once,TGTGCCAGCAGTCCACAGGGGGTCGGCGGCTACACCTTC,CASSPQGVGGYTF
TRBJ2-7,NA,TRBV19,NA,TGTGCCAGTAGTATCGGCCTAGGCCACTCCTACGAGCAGTACTTC,CASSIGLGHSYEQYF
TRBJ2-7,NA,TRBV21-1,few,TGTGCCAGCAGCAAAGGGGGCGGCACGGGACAGGGGGACGAGCAGTACTTC,CASSKGGGTGQGDEQYF